This T cell receptor beta chain was identified in a study of blood T cell repertoires in COVID-19. Across the study: PBMCs, B-cell-depleted T cells, or T cells provided the cDNA or gDNA that made up the material.

The germline V and J ends were trimmed by 8 bases and 2 bases, with 7 bases remaining between them. The CDR3 length is 11 residues. Germline V gene sequence: CDR1 SGHAT, CDR2 FQNNGV. This clone appeared a few times. As originally analysed: Estimates of nucleated cell counts were drawn from the amplification of reference gene primers. Libraries were prepared by immunoSEQ multiplex PCR; TCRdb keeps only in-frame clonotypes and omits some of them. The V and J calls and clone size are taken from that table; D and trimming were inferred from the DNA. The repertoire has some 50,000 clones, about four fifths of them found once; the top ten carry roughly 6%.

The chain links TRBV11-2 to TRBJ2-7, with D uncertain. Input material: peripheral blood. The receptor was derived from a woman older than 75 with acute or convalescent COVID-19. CDR3 in amino acids: CASLLAYEQYF. Here the CDR3 DNA reads TGTGCCAGCCTCCTCGCCTACGAGCAGTACTTC.